This T cell receptor (beta chain) was observed in a study of blood T cell repertoires in COVID-19. Overall study: Researchers got acute and convalescent COVID-19 samples from the United States, Italy and Spain. Sample material is recorded as cDNA or gDNA derived from T cells, B-cell-depleted T cells, or PBMCs.

Original analysis: Using reference gene primer amplification, nucleated cell counts were estimated. The assay was immunoSEQ multiplex PCR, and TCRdb's table has in-frame clones only and misses some. V and J calls and clone size are copied from that table; D and trimming were computed from the DNA. The table records 250,000 to 350,000 clones, approximately 84% of them present only once. Looked up from germline, CDR1 is MNHEY and CDR2 is SVGAGI. Trimming took off 4 bases at V and 5 bases at J, with 20 bases between the two ends. This CDR3 region has 16 residues. The chain is built from TRBV6-5 and TRBJ2-5, with D perhaps TRBD1 (5 bases). The specimen was peripheral blood. The clonotype comes from a human donor with COVID-19, enrolled during active disease. The donor label of this sample is uncertain. The CDR3 bases are TGTGCCAGCAGTTGGGAAGGGGTGGTATTAGGGGAGACCCAGTACTTC. As protein: CASSWEGVVLGETQYF.